The 10 T cell receptor beta chains below all came from one sample that was sequenced in a study of tumor-infiltrating lymphocytes in primary liver carcinoma. DNA and RNA were both co-extracted from about 20-30 mg of bulk tissue that had not been sorted. TCR beta cDNA was reverse-transcribed from approximately 0.45 ug of total RNA. The reaction used a constant-region primer and ProtoScript II reverse transcriptase. Employing slightly modified ARM-PCR, three nested multiplex PCR rounds were run, and these gave rise to the TCR beta libraries. PCR rounds one and two used TRBV1-TRBV30 forward primers with a C-beta reverse primer for roughly 10 cycles each. TCRdb fed the multiplex PCR reads into MiXCR, producing one record per CDR3 protein. In the table there are roughly 120,000 distinct CDR3 sequences, 65% of which are singletons. Sequencing used liver tumor tissue from sampling region 1. The subset was: tumor region T1, superior pole. These receptors originate from a woman aged 60-75 years with primary liver carcinoma and hepatitis B virus infection.

Many counts were recorded for this clonotype. The genes are TRBV6-6 and TRBJ1-2; 8 bases are a match to TRBD1. This CDR3 has 14 residues. Germline V CDR1 and CDR2: MNHNY, SVGAGI (reference sequence). With V trimmed by 6 bases and J by 3 bases, 6 bases remained unmatched. Here the CDR3 DNA reads TGTGCCAGCAGAGGCAGGGGGCCAGACTATGGCTACACCTTC. Translated: CASRGRGPDYGYTF.

As for this clonotype: The junction departs from the called germline gene at one end, perhaps through a read error. This chain links TRBV11-2 with TRBJ1-1; D remains ambiguous. From germline, CDR1 is SGHAT and CDR2 FQNNGV. This CDR3 is built from 13 residues. CDR3 coding DNA: TGTTCCAGCAGCTTACATGGGAGCACTGAAGCTTTCTTT. Encoded protein: CSSSLHGSTEAFF.

About this clonotype: Sequence at one end of the junction differs from germline and may be a read error. The rearrangement joins TRBV11-2 to TRBJ1-5; TRBD1 matches at 9 bases. The CDR3 runs to 15 residues. The germline V gene encodes CDR1 SGHAT and CDR2 FQNNGV. The CDR3 sequence is CASSLEGTGRQPQRF. The CDR3 nucleotides are TGTGCCAGCAGCTTAGAGGGGACAGGGCGTCAGCCCCAGCGTTTT.

The V and J genes are TRBV20-1 and TRBJ2-5; TRBD1 might be the D (5 bases). Deletions cut 8 bases from V and 1 base from J, with 14 bases between. Germline V gene data show CDR1 as DFQATT and CDR2 as SNEGSKA (reference sequence). CDR3 size: 13 residues. The CDR3, as DNA: TGCAGTTCAACAGGACAAGTCCAAGAGACCCAGTACTTC. Translating it yields CSSTGQVQETQYF.

The J gene is TRBJ2-1, the V gene TRBV5-1; D gene ambiguous. Germline CDR1 reads SGHRS; CDR2 reads YFSETQ. The germline V and J ends were trimmed by 3 bases and 6 bases, with 7 bases remaining between them. This CDR3 region has 12 residues. CDR3 region: CASSSGGNEQFF. The CDR3 DNA reads TGCGCCAGCAGCTCGGGTGGCAATGAGCAGTTCTTC.

The sample holds many counts of this clonotype. V is TRBV30 and J is TRBJ2-1; 7 bases map to TRBD1. The CDR3 spans 14 residues. CDR1 is GTSNPN, CDR2 SVGIG, per germline (reference sequence). With V trimmed by 6 bases and J by 4 bases, 9 bases remained unmatched. The CDR3 region has the DNA TGTGCCTGCAGTCGAGGGGGCTTTTACAATGAGCAGTTCTTC. Translating gives CACSRGGFYNEQFF.

This clonotype was detected once. One base away lies a much larger clone, so this may be a sequencing read error. The chain has TRBV6-6 and TRBJ2-2, with D maybe TRBD2 (5 bases). From germline, CDR1 is MNHNY and CDR2 SVGAGI (reference sequence). CDR3 size: 15 residues. The CDR3 is CASSPGKLNTWELFF. The CDR3, as DNA: TGTGCCAGCAGCCCCGGGAAATTAAACACCTGGGAGCTGTTTTTT.

Many counts were recorded for this clonotype. This chain links TRBV14 with TRBJ1-1, with 10 bases aligning to TRBD1. With 2 bases clipped from V and 8 bases from J, the junction kept 5 bases outside the gene matches. Per germline, CDR1 SGHDN and CDR2 FVKESK. This CDR3 region has 14 residues. The CDR3 sequence: CASSQMTGGLEAFF. The CDR3 nucleotides are TGTGCCAGCAGCCAAATGACAGGGGGCTTGGAAGCTTTCTTT. The variable domain in full, with the rest retrieved from reference TRBV14 and TRBJ1-1, is EAGVTQFPSHSVIEKGQTVTLRCDPISGHDNLYWYRRVMGKEIKFLLHFVKESKQDESGMPNNRFLAERTGGTYSTLKVQPAELEDSGVYFCASSQMTGGLEAFFGQGTRLTVV.

The chain recombines TRBV7-9 with TRBJ2-7, with D unresolved. Germline CDR1 is SEHNR and CDR2 is FQNEAQ (reference sequence). Trimming removed 4 bases at V and 0 bases at J, with 7 bases between. This CDR3 contains 13 residues. The CDR3 nucleotides are TGTGCCAGCAGCTCCCTGAGCTCCTACGAGCAGTACTTC. It encodes CASSSLSSYEQYF.

Only a few counts were recorded for this clonotype. The gene calls are TRBV5-5 and TRBJ1-5; no reliable D call. In germline, CDR1 is SGHKS, CDR2 YYEKEE (reference sequence). There are 16 residues in the CDR3. Between the trimmed V and J ends, which lost 4 bases and 2 bases, there was a span of 16 bases. CDR3 nucleotides: TGTGCCAGCAGCCGAGACCCCCTTGTTGGCAATCAGCCCCAGCATTTT. This codes for CASSRDPLVGNQPQHF. Based on the CDR3 plus reference TRBV5-5 and TRBJ1-5, the full variable domain is DAGVTQSPTHLIKTRGQQVTLRCSPISGHKSVSWYQQVLGQGPQFIFQYYEKEERGRGNFPDRFSARQFPNYSSELNVNALLLGDSALYLCASSRDPLVGNQPQHFGDGTRLSIL.